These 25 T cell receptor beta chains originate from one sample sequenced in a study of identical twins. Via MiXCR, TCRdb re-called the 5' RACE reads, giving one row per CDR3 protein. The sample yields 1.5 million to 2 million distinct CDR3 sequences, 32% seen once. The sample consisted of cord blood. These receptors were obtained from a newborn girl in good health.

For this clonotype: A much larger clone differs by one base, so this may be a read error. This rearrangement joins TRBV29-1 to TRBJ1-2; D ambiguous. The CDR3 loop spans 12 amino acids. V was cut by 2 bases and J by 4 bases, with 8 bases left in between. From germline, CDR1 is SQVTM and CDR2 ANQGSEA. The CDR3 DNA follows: TGCAGCGTTGAAACCGGTACCTATGGCTACACCTTC. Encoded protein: CSVETGTYGYTF.

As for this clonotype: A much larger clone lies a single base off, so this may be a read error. CDR3 coding DNA: TGTGCCAGCAGTCCGGGACGGAATTCACCCCCCCACTTT. Protein product: CASSPGRNSPPHF. The chain links TRBV6-5 to TRBJ1-6; perhaps TRBD1 as D (5 bases). The CDR3 covers 13 residues. Germline V gene sequence: CDR1 MNHEY, CDR2 SVGAGI.

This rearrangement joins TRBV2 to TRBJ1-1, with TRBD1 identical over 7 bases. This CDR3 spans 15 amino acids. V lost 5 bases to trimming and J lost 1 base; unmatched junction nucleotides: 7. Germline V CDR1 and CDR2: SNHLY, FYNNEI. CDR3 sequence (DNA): TGTGCCAGCAGTTTACAGGGGAGGGGGAACACTGAAGCTTTCTTT. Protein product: CASSLQGRGNTEAFF.

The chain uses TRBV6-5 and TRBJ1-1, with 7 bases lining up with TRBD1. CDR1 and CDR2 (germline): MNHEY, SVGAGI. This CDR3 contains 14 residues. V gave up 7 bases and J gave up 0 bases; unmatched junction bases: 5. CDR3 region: CASTAGQMNTEAFF. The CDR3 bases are TGTGCCAGCACCGCGGGACAGATGAACACTGAAGCTTTCTTT.

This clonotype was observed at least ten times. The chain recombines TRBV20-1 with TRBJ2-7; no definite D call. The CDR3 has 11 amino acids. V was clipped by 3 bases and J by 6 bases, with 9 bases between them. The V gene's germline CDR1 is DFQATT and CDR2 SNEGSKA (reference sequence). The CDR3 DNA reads TGCAGTGCTAGTCGAGGTCTCGAGCAGTACTTC. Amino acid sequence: CSASRGLEQYF.

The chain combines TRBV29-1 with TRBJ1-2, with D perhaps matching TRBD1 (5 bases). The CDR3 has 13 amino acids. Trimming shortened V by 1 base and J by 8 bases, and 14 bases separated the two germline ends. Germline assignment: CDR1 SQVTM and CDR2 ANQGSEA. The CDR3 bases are TGCAGCGTTGAAGCTGGGGGGTCGTGGGGCTACACCTTC. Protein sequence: CSVEAGGSWGYTF.

The CDR3 nucleotides read TGCAGTGCTAGCAGCGGGAGGGTAGGGAGAAACATTCAGTACTTC. Its translation: CSASSGRVGRNIQYF. The rearrangement joins TRBV20-1 to TRBJ2-4, with 10 nucleotides matching TRBD2. CDR3 length: 15 residues. Germline trimming cut 3 bases from V and 6 bases from J; bases unmatched to any gene: 8. CDR1 is DFQATT and CDR2 is SNEGSKA in the germline V gene (reference sequence).

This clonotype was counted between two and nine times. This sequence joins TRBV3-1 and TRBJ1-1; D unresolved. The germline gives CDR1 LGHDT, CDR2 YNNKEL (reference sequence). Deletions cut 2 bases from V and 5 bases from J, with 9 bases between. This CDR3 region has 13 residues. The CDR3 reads CASSQSLVTEAFF. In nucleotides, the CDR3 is TGTGCCAGCAGCCAAAGTCTGGTAACTGAAGCTTTCTTT.

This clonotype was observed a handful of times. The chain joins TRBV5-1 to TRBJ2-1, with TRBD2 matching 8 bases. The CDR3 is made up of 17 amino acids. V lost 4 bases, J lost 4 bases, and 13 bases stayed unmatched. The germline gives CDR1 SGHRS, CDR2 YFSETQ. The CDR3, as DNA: TGCGCCAGCAGCCCCCGGGGTAGCGGGACGACGTACAATGAGCAGTTCTTC. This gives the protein CASSPRGSGTTYNEQFF.

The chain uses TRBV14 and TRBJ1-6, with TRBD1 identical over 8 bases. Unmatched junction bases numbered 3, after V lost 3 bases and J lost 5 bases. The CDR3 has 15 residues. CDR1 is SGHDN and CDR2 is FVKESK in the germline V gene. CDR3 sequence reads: CASSQRTGNNSPLHF. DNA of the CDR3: TGTGCCAGCAGCCAGCGGACAGGGAATAATTCACCCCTCCACTTT.

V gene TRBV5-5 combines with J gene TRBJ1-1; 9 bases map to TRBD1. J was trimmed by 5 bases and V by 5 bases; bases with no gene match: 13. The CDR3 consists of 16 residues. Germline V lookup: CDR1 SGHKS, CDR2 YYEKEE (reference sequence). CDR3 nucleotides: TGTGCCAGCAGTTGGGGACAGGGACGGGGACGGACTGAAGCTTTCTTT. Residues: CASSWGQGRGRTEAFF.

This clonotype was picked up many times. DNA of the CDR3: TGTGCCAGCAGCCAAGGCCTGGACAGCACAGATACGCAGTATTTT. Translated: CASSQGLDSTDTQYF. V usage is TRBV14 and J usage is TRBJ2-3, with D unresolved. With 1 base removed from V and 0 bases from J, the gap between germline ends came to 8 bases. CDR1 and CDR2 (germline): SGHDN, FVKESK. CDR3 size: 15 residues.

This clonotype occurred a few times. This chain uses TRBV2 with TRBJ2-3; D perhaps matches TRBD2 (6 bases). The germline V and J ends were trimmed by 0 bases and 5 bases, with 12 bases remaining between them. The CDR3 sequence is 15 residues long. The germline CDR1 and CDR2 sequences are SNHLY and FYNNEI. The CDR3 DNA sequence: TGTGCCAGCAGTGAAGCGGGACTGGCAGGAGATACGCAGTATTTT. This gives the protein CASSEAGLAGDTQYF.

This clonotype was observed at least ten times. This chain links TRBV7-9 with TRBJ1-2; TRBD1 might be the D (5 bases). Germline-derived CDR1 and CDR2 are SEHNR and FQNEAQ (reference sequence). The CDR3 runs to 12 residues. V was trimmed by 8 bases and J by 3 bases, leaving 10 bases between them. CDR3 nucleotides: TGTGCCAGCTCACCACAGGACTATGGCTACACCTTC. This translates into CASSPQDYGYTF.

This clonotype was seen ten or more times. CDR3 region: CASGLGEAGDTQYF. In nucleotides, the CDR3 is TGTGCTAGTGGCCTAGGGGAAGCGGGAGATACGCAGTATTTT. This chain connects TRBV12-5 to TRBJ2-3, with D perhaps TRBD2 (6 bases). Germline loops: CDR1 LGHNT, CDR2 FRNRAP. The V end lost 6 bases, the J end lost 5 bases, and 15 bases lay between the germline ends. The CDR3 length is 14 residues.

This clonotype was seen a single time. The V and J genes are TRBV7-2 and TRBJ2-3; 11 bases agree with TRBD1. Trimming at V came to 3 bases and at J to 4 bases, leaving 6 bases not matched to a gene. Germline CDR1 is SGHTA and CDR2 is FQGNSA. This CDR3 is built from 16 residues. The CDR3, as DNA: TGTGCCAGCAGCTTTCGAAGGACAGGGGGCGCAGATACGCAGTATTTT. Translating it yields CASSFRRTGGADTQYF.

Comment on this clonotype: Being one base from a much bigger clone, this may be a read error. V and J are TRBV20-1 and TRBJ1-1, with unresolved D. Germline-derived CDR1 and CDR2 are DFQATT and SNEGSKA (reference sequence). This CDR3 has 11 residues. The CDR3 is CSARVNTDAFF. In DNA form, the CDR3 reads TGCAGTGCTAGAGTGAACACTGATGCTTTCTTT.

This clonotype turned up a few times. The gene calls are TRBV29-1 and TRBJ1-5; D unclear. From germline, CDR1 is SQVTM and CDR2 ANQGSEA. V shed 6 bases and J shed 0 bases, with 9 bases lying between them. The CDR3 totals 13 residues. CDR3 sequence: CSVGFTSNQPQHF. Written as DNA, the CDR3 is TGCAGCGTGGGCTTTACTAGCAATCAGCCCCAGCATTTT.

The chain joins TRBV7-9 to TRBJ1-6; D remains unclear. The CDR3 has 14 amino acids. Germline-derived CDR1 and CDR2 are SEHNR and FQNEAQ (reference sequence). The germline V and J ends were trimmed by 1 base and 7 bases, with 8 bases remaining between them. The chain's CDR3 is CASSLEMGNSPLHF. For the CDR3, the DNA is TGTGCCAGCAGCTTAGAAATGGGGAATTCACCCCTCCACTTT.

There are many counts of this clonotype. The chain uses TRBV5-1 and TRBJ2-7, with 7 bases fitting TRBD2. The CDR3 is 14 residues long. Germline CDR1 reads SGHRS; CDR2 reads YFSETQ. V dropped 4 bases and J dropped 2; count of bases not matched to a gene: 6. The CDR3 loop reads CASSNRDYPYEQYF. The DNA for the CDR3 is TGCGCCAGCAGCAACCGGGACTATCCCTACGAGCAGTACTTC.

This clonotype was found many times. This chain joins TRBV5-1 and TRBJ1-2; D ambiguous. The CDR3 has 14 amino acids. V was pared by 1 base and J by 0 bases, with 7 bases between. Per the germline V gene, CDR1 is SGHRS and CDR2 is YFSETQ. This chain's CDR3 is CASSLQDANYGYTF. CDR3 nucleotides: TGCGCCAGCAGCTTGCAGGATGCTAACTATGGCTACACCTTC.

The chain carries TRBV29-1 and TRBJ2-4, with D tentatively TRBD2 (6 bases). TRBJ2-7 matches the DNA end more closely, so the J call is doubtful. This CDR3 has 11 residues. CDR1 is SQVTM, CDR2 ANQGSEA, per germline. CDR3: CSGLLGGEQYF. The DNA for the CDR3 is TGCAGCGGCCTGCTGGGGGGCGAGCAGTACTTC.

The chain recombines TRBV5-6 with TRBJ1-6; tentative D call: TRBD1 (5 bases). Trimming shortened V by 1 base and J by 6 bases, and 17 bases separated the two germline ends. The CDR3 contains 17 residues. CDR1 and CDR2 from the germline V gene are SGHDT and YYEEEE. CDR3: CASSLSPTGPSNSPLHF. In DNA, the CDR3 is TGTGCCAGCAGCTTGAGCCCCACGGGGCCCAGTAATTCACCCCTCCACTTT.

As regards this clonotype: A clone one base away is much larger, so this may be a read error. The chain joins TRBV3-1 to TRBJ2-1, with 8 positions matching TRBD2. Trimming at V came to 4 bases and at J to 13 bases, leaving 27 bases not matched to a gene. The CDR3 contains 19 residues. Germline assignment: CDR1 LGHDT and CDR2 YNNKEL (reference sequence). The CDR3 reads CASSRSHYFLGLERETQFF. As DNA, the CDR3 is TGTGCCAGCAGCCGGAGCCATTATTTCTTGGGACTAGAGCGAGAGACCCAGTTCTTC.

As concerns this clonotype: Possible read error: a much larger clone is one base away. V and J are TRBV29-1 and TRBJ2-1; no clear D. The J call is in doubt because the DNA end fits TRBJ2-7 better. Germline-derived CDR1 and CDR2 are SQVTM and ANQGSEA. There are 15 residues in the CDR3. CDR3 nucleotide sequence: TGCAGCGTTGCTCCCACGAGTTCCTCCTACAATGAGCAGTACTTC. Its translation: CSVAPTSSSYNEQYF.